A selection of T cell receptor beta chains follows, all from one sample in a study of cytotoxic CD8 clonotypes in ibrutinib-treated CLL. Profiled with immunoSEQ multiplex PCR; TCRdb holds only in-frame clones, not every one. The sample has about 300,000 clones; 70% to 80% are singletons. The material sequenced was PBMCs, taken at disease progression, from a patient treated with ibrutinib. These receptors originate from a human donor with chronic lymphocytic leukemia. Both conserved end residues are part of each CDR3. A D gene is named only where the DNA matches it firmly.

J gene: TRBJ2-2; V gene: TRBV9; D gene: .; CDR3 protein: CASSADSNTGELFF
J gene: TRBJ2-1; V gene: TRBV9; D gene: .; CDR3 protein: CASSVRDVYSNNEQFF
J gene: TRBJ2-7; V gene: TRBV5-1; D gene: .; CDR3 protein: CASSLVGTYEQYF
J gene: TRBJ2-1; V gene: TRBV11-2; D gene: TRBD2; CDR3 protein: CASSTRSGRVNNEQFF
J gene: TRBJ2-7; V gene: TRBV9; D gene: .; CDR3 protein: CASGPSRGPGEQYF
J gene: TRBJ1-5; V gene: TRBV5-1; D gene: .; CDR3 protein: CASSPDHGTNQPQHF
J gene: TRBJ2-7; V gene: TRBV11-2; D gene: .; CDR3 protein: CASSPGTSYEQYF
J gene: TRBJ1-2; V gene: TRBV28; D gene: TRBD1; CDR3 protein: CASSSQPRGGGYTF
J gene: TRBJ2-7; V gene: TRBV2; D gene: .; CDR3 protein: CATVVSYEQYF
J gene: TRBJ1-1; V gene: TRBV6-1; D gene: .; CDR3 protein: CASRGGNTEAFF
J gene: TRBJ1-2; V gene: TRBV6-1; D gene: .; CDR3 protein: CASSEERFGNYGYTF
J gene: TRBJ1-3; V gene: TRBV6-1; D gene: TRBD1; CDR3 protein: CASDRGISGNTIYF
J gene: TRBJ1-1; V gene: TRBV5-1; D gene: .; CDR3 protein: CASSRPDWGTEAFF
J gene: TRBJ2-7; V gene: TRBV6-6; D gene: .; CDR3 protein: CASSGQTTNYEQYF
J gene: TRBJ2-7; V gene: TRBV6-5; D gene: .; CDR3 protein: CASSAGTEDEQYF
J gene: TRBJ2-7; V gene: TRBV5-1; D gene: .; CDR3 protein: CASSKTGYEQYF
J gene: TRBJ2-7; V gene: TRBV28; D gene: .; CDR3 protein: CASSLLGGGDYEQYF
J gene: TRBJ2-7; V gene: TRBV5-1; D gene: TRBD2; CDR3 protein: CASSLPSGRSYEQYF
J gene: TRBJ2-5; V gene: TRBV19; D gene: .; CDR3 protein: CASSIGVLRANQETQYF
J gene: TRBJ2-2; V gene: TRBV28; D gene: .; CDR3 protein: CASSLRDRNTGELFF
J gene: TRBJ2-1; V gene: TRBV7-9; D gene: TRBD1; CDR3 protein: CASSPQLGTGAFNEQFF
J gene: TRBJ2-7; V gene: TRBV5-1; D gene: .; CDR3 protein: CASSSGYEQYF
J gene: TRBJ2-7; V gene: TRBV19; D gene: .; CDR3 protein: CASSPRHVVYEQYF
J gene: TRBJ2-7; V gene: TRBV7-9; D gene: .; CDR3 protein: CASSLIAFYEQYF
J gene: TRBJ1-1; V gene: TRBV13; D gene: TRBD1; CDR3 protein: CASSLAPGQGPNTEAFF
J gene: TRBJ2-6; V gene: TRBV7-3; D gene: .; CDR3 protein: CASSPRGLSGANVLTF
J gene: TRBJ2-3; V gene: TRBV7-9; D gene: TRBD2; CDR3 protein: CATLAGGRRDTQYF
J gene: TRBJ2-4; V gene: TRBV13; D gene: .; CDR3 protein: CASSRTQGTKNIQYF
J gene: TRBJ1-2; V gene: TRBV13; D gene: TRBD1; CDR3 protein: CASSSPGQRINYGYTF
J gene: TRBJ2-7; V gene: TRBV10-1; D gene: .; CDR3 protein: CASIDDPWEQYF
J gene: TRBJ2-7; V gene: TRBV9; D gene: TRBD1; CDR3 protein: CASSVPQGDRDRTYEQYF
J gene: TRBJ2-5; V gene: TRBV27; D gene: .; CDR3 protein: CASSLGAGSSETQYF
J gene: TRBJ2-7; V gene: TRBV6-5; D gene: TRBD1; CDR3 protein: CASRVTGARGYEQYF
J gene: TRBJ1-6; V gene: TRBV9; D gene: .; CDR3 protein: CASSERGNSYNSPLHF
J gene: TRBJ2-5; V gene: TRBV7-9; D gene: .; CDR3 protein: CASSLEPSKTQYF
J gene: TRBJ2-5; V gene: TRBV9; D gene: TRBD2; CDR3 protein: CASSPGLAGGQETQYF
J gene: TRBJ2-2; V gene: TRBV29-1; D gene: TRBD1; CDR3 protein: CSIRQGANGELFF
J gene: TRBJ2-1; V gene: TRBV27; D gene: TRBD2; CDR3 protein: CASRARGRDEQFF
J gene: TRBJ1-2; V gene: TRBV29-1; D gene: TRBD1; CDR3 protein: CSVEDHGTGQYGYTF
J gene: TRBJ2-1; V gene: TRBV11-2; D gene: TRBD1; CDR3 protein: CASSLPRQGRQFF
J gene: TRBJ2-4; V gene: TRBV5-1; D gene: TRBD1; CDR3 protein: CASSPWTGSIAKNIQYF
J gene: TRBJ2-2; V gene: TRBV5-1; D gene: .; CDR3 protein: CASRVTGTTGELFF
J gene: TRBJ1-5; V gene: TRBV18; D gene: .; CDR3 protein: CASSPGQGNQPQHF
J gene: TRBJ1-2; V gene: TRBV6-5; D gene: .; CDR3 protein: CASSRGNYGYTF
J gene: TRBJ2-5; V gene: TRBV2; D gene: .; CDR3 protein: CASRQETGSQETQYF
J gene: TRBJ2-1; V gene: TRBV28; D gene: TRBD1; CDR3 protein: CAGAGTGKFF
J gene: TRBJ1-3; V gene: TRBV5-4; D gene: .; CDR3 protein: CASSFGTGTTVYF